The rows below give T cell receptor beta chains drawn from one sample of a study of T cell changes during pregnancy in multiple sclerosis. Only in-frame clones appear in the TCRdb table, and some are missing; sequencing was by immunoSEQ multiplex PCR. The sample has fewer than 45,000 clones, 90% seen once. Sequences were derived from CD8+ T cells from peripheral blood mononuclear cells, sampled in the first trimester of pregnancy. The receptors originated from a female donor with multiple sclerosis, enrolled in a pregnancy study. Both conserved end residues are part of each CDR3. Fields, in order: J gene, CDR3 length, V gene, CDR3 protein.

j_call: TRBJ2-7
cdr3_length: 14
v_call: TRBV11-2
cdr3_aa: CASSPRQGAYEQYF

j_call: TRBJ1-3
cdr3_length: 15
v_call: TRBV28
cdr3_aa: CASRLDRGSGNTIYF

j_call: TRBJ1-2
cdr3_length: 12
v_call: TRBV5-4
cdr3_aa: CASSLDGYGYTF

j_call: TRBJ2-7
cdr3_length: 17
v_call: TRBV10-1
cdr3_aa: CASSEMEGQGDPYEQYF

j_call: TRBJ1-1
cdr3_length: 15
v_call: TRBV7-9
cdr3_aa: CASSAREGMNTEAFF

j_call: TRBJ2-7
cdr3_length: 13
v_call: TRBV10-3
cdr3_aa: CAGGSGSAYEQYF

j_call: TRBJ2-7
cdr3_length: 13
v_call: TRBV2
cdr3_aa: CASKRVGPYEQYF

j_call: TRBJ2-2
cdr3_length: 13
v_call: TRBV30
cdr3_aa: CAWRTSGTGELFF

j_call: TRBJ1-1
cdr3_length: 15
v_call: TRBV10-2
cdr3_aa: CASSDAEGGNTEAFF

j_call: TRBJ2-3
cdr3_length: 16
v_call: TRBV5-4
cdr3_aa: CASSQAERGVADTQYF

j_call: TRBJ2-7
cdr3_length: 14
v_call: TRBV29-1
cdr3_aa: CSVEDRDTTYEQYF

j_call: TRBJ1-1
cdr3_length: 13
v_call: TRBV7-6
cdr3_aa: CASSARVDTEAFF

j_call: TRBJ2-3
cdr3_length: 16
v_call: TRBV14
cdr3_aa: CASSQAKEDSTDTQYF

j_call: TRBJ2-1
cdr3_length: 16
v_call: TRBV5-6
cdr3_aa: CASSPLAPLSYNEQFF

j_call: TRBJ1-1
cdr3_length: 11
v_call: TRBV11-2
cdr3_aa: CASSLFFEAFF

j_call: TRBJ1-6
cdr3_length: 19
v_call: TRBV30
cdr3_aa: CAWSVECWDRVVCNSPLHF

j_call: TRBJ2-7
cdr3_length: 13
v_call: TRBV4-3
cdr3_aa: CASSQDIRGEQYF